The table lists the clone carrying this T cell receptor beta chain with a few counts. No antigen is known for it. Compared with germline, one end of the junction differs, possibly owing to a read error. The data were taken from a study of blood T cells in healthy people across ages. Then a second PCR, running about 7 to 11 cycles, was carried out with a sample-barcoded 5' primer and a J-beta primer mix. MiXCR was run by TCRdb on the 5' RACE reads, yielding one entry per CDR3 protein. The sample shows about 1.6 million distinct CDR3 sequences, about 35% of them seen only once. The sample providers were healthy Caucasian people from Russia, aged about 6 to 95. Overall study findings and caveats: With age, beta diversity per million T cells declined roughly linearly, significantly by 30 to 40. Using unsorted PBMCs precluded a conclusive naive versus antigen-experienced comparison. Higher diversity, along with more naive CD4+ cells, distinguished long-lived donors from aged donors.

The sequence came from a woman aged 25 to 39 in good health. Sequencing was done on a sample of blood.

CDR3 DNA sequence: TGCAGCGTTGATGGGGGGGCACAATACGGGCAGTACTTC. It specifies CSVDGGAQYGQYF. The rearrangement uses TRBV29-1 and TRBJ2-7; D may be TRBD2 (7 bases). The germline V gene encodes CDR1 SQVTM and CDR2 ANQGSEA. There are 13 residues in the CDR3.